This T cell receptor beta chain was recorded in a study of blood T cell repertoires in COVID-19. The repertoire was sequenced with immunoSEQ multiplex PCR; TCRdb's copy has only in-frame clones and lacks some. The sample has 250,000 or so clones, about 87% seen once; the top ten hold about 1.6%. This CDR3 comprises 16 residues. Germline CDR1 reads SNHLY; CDR2 reads FYNNEI. J was trimmed by 7 bases and V by 3 bases; bases with no gene match: 9. The chain carries TRBV2 and TRBJ2-2; TRBD2 aligns across 9 bases. The specimen was peripheral blood. This clonotype was sampled from a woman in her forties who had recovered from COVID-19. The DNA of the CDR3 is TGTGCCAGCAGTGAGATTGGCGGGGGGGCCGTCGGGGAGCTGTTTTTT. Protein product: CASSEIGGGAVGELFF.